Below are 5 T cell receptor beta chains sequenced from a single sample in a study of blood T cell repertoires in COVID-19. Using immunoSEQ multiplex PCR, the repertoire was profiled, and TCRdb retains in-frame clones only, with some absent. The sample lists under 300,000 clones, nearly 90% occurring once. Sample: peripheral blood. The receptor set was obtained from a woman aged 40 to 55 who had recovered from COVID-19.

About this clone itself: Other nucleotide sequences from this sample produce the same CDR3. The chain couples TRBV28 to TRBJ1-2; no clear D. Trimming took off 2 bases at V and 4 bases at J, with 5 bases between the two ends. The CDR3 is made up of 12 amino acids. The germline gives CDR1 MDHEN, CDR2 SYDVKM. This chain's CDR3 is CASSLTGYGYTF. The CDR3 DNA follows: TGTGCCAGCAGTTTAACGGGCTATGGCTACACCTTC.

The chain is built from TRBV21-1 and TRBJ2-3; TRBD2 reflects the table's D call only, with no check against the DNA. TRBV21-1 is reported as a pseudogene. The CDR3 spans 17 residues. The CDR3 region has the DNA TGTGCCAGCAGCAAAGATCACGGAGGGGTTGGGACAGATACGCAGTATTTT. Protein sequence: CASSKDHGGVGTDTQYF.

The rearrangement links TRBV11-2 to TRBJ2-2; 13 bases agree with TRBD2. CDR3 size: 16 residues. Trimming cost V 4 bases and J 7 bases; bases outside gene matches: 6. The V gene's germline CDR1 is SGHAT and CDR2 FQNNGV. DNA for the CDR3: TGTGCCAGCAGCTCCACTAGCGGGAGGGCCGGCGGGGAGCTGTTTTTT. Amino acids: CASSSTSGRAGGELFF.

This chain uses TRBV5-4 with TRBJ2-5; 9 positions match TRBD1. CDR1 and CDR2 from the germline V gene are SGHNT and YYREEE (reference sequence). Trimming removed 1 base from V and 3 bases from J; junction bases left unmatched: 4. The CDR3 covers 15 residues. In DNA, the CDR3 is TGTGCCAGCAGCTTGAAAGGACAGGGGAAAGAGACCCAGTACTTC. Encoded protein: CASSLKGQGKETQYF.

V and J are TRBV3-1 (or the pseudogene TRBV3-2) and TRBJ2-7; D is unclear. Looked up from germline, CDR1 is LGHDT and CDR2 is YNNKEL (reference sequence). The CDR3 covers 11 residues. Trimming left V 5 bases short and J 2 bases short, with 4 bases between. The CDR3 loop reads CASSLTYEQYF. The CDR3 DNA reads as TGTGCCAGCAGCTTAACCTACGAGCAGTACTTC.